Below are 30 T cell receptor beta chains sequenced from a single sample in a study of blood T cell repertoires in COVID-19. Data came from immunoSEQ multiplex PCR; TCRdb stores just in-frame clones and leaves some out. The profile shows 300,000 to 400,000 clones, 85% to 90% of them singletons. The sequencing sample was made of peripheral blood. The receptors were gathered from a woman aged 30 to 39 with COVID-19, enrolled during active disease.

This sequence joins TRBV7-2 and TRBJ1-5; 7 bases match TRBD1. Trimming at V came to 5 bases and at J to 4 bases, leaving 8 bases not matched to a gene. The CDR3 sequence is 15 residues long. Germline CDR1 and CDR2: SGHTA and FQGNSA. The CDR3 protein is CASSPGTAINQPQHF. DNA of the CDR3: TGTGCCAGCAGCCCCGGGACAGCAATTAATCAGCCCCAGCATTTT.

CDR3 sequence (DNA): TGTGCCAGCAGTTTAAGGCTAGGGGGACACAATGAGCAGTTCTTC. It yields the protein CASSLRLGGHNEQFF. The rearrangement links TRBV27 to TRBJ2-1, with D tentatively TRBD1 (6 bases). Trimming stripped 2 bases from V and 5 bases from J, with 13 bases between. Germline CDR1 and CDR2: MNHEY and SMNVEV (reference sequence). The CDR3 is 15 amino acids.

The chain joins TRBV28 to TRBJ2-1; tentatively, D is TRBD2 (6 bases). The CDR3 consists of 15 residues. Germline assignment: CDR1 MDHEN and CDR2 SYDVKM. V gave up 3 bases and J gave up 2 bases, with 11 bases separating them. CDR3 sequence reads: CASSLGGVAYNEQFF. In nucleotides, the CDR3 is TGTGCCAGCAGTTTGGGGGGAGTCGCCTACAATGAGCAGTTCTTC. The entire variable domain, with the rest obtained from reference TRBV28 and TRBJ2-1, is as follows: DVKVTQSSRYLVKRTGEKVFLECVQDMDHENMFWYRQDPGLGLRLIYFSYDVKMKEKGDIPEGYSVSREKKERFSLILESASTNQTSMYLCASSLGGVAYNEQFFGPGTRLTVL.

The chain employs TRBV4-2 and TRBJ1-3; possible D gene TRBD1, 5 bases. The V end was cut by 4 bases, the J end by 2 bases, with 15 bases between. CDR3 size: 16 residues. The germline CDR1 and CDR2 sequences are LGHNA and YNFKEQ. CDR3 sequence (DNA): TGTGCCAGCAGCCTCGCAGGGTTACGGGCTGGAAACACCATATATTTT. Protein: CASSLAGLRAGNTIYF.

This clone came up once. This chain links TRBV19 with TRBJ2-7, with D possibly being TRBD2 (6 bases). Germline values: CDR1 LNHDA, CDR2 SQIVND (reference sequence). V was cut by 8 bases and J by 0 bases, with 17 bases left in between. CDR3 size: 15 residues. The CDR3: CASRVAEGNSYEQYF. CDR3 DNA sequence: TGTGCCAGTCGGGTAGCGGAGGGAAACTCCTACGAGCAGTACTTC.

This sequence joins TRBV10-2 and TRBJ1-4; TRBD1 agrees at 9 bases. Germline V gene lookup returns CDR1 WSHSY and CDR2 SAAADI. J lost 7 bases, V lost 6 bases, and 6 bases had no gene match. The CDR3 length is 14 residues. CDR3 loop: CASRQGQGAEKLFF. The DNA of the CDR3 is TGCGCCAGCAGACAGGGACAGGGTGCTGAAAAACTGTTTTTT.

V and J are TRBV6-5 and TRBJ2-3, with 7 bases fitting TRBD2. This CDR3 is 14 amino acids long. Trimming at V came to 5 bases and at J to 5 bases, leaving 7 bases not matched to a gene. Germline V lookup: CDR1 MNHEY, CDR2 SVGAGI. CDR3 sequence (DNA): TGTGCCAGCAGTCGGGGACGGGAGGTAGATACGCAGTATTTT. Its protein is CASSRGREVDTQYF.

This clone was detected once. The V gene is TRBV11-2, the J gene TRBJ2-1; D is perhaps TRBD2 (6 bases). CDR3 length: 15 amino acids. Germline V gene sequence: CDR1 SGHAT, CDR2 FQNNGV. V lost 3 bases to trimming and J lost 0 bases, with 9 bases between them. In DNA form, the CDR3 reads TGTGCCAGCAGCTTCGTAGCGGCCTCCTACAATGAGCAGTTCTTC. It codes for CASSFVAASYNEQFF.

This CDR3 is CAIAGGMGPEGYEQYF. The CDR3 nucleotides are TGTGCCATCGCAGGGGGCATGGGACCCGAGGGCTACGAGCAGTACTTC. V usage is TRBV10-3 and J usage is TRBJ2-7, with 8 bases matching TRBD1. V shed 8 bases, J shed 3 bases, and the junction held 15 bases outside the gene matches. Germline CDR1 reads ENHRY; CDR2 reads SYGVKD. The CDR3 has 16 residues.

The CDR3 DNA follows: TGTGCCAGCAGTTTAGGGGGCGCGATCAATCAGCCCCAGCATTTT. Its translation: CASSLGGAINQPQHF. The chain combines TRBV28 with TRBJ1-5, with D tentatively TRBD1 (6 bases). V was pared by 2 bases and J by 3 bases, with 11 bases between. The germline gives CDR1 MDHEN, CDR2 SYDVKM. The CDR3 length is 15 residues.

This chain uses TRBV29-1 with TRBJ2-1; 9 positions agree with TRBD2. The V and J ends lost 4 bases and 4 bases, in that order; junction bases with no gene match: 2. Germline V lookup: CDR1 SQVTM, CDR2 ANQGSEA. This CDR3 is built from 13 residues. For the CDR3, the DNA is TGCAGCGTTGCCACTAGCGGGTACAATGAGCAGTTCTTC. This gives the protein CSVATSGYNEQFF.

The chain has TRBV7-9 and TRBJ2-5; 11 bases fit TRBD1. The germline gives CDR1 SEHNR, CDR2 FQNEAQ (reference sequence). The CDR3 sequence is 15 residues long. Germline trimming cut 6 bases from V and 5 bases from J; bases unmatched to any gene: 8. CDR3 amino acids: CASRRTGGASETQYF. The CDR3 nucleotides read TGTGCCAGCAGACGGACAGGGGGCGCCTCCGAGACCCAGTACTTC.

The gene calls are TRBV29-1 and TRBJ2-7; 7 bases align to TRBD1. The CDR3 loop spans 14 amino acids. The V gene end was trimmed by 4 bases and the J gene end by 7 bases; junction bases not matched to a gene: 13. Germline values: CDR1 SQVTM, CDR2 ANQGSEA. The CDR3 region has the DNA TGCAGCGTTGCCCGCCGATTAACAGGGGAAGAGCAGTACTTC. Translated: CSVARRLTGEEQYF.

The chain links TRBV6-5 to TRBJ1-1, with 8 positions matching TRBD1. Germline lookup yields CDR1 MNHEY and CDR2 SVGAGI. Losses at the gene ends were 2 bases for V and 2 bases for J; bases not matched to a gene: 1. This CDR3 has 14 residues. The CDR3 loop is CASSYDRGNTEAFF. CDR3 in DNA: TGTGCCAGCAGTTACGACAGGGGAAACACTGAAGCTTTCTTT.

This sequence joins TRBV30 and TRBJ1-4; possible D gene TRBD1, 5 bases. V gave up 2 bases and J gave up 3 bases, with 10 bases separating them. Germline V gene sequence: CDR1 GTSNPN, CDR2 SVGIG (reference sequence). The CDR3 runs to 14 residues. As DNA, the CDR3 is TGTGCCTGGAGTCAGGGTATGCCTAATGAAAAACTGTTTTTT. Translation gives CAWSQGMPNEKLFF.

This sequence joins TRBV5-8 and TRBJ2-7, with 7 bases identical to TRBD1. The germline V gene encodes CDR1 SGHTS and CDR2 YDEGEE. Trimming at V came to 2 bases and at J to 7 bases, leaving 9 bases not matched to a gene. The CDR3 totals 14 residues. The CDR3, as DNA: TGTGCCAGCAGCTTAGCAACAGGGGTTTGGGAGCAGTACTTC. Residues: CASSLATGVWEQYF. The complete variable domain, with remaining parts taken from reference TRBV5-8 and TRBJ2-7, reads EAGVTQSPTHLIKTRGQQATLRCSPISGHTSVYWYQQALGLGLQFLLWYDEGEERNRGNFPPRFSGRQFPNYSSELNVNALELEDSALYLCASSLATGVWEQYFGPGTRLTVT.

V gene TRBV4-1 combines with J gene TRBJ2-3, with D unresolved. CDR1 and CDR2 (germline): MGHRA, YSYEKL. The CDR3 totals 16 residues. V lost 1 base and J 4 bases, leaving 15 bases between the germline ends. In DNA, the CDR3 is TGCGCCAGCAGCCAAGTTGCTACGCCCTATGCAGATACGCAGTATTTT. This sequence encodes CASSQVATPYADTQYF.

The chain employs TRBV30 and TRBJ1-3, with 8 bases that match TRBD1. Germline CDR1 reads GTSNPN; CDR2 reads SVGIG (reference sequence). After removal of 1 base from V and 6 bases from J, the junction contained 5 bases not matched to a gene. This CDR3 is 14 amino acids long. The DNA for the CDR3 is TGTGCCTGGAGTGGCCCAGGGGGCCTAAACACCATATATTTT. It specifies CAWSGPGGLNTIYF.

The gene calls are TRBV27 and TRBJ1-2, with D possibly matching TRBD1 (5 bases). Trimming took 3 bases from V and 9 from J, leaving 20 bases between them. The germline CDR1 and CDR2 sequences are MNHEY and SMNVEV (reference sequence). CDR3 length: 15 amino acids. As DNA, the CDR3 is TGTGCCAGCAGTTTCGGTGGCGGGACCTCTAGGAGCTACACCTTC. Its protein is CASSFGGGTSRSYTF.

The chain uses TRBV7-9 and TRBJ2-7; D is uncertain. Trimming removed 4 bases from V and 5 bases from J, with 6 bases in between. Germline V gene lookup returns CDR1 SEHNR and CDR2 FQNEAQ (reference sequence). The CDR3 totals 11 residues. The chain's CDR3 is CASSSANEQYF. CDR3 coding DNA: TGTGCCAGCAGCTCAGCCAACGAGCAGTACTTC.

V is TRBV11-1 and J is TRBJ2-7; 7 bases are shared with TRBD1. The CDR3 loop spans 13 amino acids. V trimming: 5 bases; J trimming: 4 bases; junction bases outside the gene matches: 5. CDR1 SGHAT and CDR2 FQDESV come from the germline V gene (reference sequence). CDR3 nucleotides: TGTGCCAGCAGCCCCGACAGGGTATACGAGCAGTACTTC. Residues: CASSPDRVYEQYF.

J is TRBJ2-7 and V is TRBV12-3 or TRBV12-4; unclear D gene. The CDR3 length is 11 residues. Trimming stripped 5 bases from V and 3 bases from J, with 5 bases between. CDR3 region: CASSDIYEQYF. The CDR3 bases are TGTGCCAGCAGTGACATCTACGAGCAGTACTTC.

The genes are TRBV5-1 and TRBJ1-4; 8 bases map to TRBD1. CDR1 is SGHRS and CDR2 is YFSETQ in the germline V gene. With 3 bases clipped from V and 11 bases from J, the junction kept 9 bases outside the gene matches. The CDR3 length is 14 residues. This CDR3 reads CASSSTSGQGKLFF. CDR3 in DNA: TGCGCCAGCAGCTCGACATCAGGACAGGGCAAACTGTTTTTT.

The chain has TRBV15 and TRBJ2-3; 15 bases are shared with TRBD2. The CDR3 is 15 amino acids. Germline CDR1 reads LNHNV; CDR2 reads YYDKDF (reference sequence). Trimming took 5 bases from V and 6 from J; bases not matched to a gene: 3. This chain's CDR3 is CATSEGLAGGDTQYF. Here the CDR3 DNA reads TGTGCCACCAGCGAGGGACTAGCGGGAGGCGATACGCAGTATTTT.

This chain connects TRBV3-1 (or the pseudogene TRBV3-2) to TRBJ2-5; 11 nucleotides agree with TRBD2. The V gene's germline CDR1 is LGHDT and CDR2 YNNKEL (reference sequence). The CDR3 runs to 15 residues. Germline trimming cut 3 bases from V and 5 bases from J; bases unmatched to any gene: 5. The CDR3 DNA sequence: TGTGCCAGCAGCCAGAGACTAGCGGGACTGGAGACCCAGTACTTC. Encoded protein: CASSQRLAGLETQYF.

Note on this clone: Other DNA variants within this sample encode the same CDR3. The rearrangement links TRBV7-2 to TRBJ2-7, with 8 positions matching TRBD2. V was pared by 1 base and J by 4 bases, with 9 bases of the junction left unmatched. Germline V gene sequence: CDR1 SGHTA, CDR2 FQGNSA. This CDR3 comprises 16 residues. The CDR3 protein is CASSLDPAGAGYEQYF. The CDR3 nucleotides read TGTGCCAGCAGCTTAGATCCAGCGGGAGCGGGGTACGAGCAGTACTTC.

CDR3 protein: CASSSTVGQGAGNYGYTF. CDR3 DNA: TGCGCCAGCAGCTCGACGGTTGGACAGGGGGCTGGTAACTATGGCTACACCTTC. J is TRBJ1-2 and V is TRBV5-1, with 11 positions matching TRBD1. This CDR3 comprises 18 residues. J gave up 1 base and V 3 bases, and 11 bases lay outside the gene matches. Germline V CDR1 and CDR2: SGHRS, YFSETQ. The variable domain in full, with the rest retrieved from reference TRBV5-1 and TRBJ1-2, is KAGVTQTPRYLIKTRGQQVTLSCSPISGHRSVSWYQQTPGQGLQFLFEYFSETQRNKGNFPGRFSGRQFSNSRSEMNVSTLELGDSALYLCASSSTVGQGAGNYGYTFGSGTRLTVV.

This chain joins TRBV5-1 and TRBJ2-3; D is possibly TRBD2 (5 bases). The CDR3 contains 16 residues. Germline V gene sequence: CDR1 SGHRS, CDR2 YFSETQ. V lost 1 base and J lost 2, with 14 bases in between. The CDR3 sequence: CASSLSSGFNTDTQYF. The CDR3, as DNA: TGCGCCAGCAGCTTGTCGTCGGGATTTAACACAGATACGCAGTATTTT. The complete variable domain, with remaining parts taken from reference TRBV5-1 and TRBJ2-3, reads KAGVTQTPRYLIKTRGQQVTLSCSPISGHRSVSWYQQTPGQGLQFLFEYFSETQRNKGNFPGRFSGRQFSNSRSEMNVSTLELGDSALYLCASSLSSGFNTDTQYFGPGTRLTVL.

CDR3 in amino acids: CASSKGQRSGNTIYF. CDR3 DNA sequence: TGTGCCAGTAGTAAAGGACAGCGCTCTGGAAACACCATATATTTT. This chain joins TRBV19 and TRBJ1-3; D is perhaps TRBD1 (6 bases). The CDR3 spans 15 residues. The germline CDR1 and CDR2 sequences are LNHDA and SQIVND (reference sequence). The V end lost 4 bases, the J end lost 0 bases, and 10 bases lay between the germline ends.

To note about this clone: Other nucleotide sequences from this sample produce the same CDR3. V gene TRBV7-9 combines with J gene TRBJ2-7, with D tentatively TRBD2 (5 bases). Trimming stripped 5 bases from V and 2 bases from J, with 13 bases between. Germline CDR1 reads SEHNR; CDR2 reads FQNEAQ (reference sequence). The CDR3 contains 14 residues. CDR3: CASSPRTGTYEQYF. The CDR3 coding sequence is TGTGCCAGCAGCCCTCGGACGGGAACCTACGAGCAGTACTTC. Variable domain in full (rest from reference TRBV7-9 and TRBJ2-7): DTGVSQNPRHKITKRGQNVTFRCDPISEHNRLYWYRQTLGQGPEFLTYFQNEAQLEKSRLLSDRFSAERPKGSFSTLEIQRTEQGDSAMYLCASSPRTGTYEQYFGPGTRLTVT.